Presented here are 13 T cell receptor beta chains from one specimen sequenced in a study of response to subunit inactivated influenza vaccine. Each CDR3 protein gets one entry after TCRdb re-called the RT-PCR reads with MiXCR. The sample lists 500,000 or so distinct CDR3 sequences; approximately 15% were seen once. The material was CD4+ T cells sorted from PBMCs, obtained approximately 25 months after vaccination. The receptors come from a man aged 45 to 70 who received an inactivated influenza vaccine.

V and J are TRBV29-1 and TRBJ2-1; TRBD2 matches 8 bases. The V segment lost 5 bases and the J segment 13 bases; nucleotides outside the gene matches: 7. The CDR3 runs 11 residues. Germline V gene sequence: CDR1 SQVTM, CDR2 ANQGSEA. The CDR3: CSVPQRERQFF. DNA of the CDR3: TGCAGCGTTCCCCAGCGGGAGAGACAGTTCTTC.

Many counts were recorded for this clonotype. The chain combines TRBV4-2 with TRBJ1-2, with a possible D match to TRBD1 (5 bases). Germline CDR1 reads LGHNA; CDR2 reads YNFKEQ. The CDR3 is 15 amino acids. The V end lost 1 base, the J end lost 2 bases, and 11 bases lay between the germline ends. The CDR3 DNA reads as TGTGCCAGCAGCCAAGTGTGGGACGTCAACTATGGCTACACCTTC. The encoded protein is CASSQVWDVNYGYTF.

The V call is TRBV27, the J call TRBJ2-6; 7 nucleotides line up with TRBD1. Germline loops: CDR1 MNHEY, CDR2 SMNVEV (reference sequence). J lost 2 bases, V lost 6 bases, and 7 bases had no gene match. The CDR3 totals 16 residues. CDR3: CASRYLGGTGANVLTF. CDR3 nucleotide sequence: TGTGCCAGCAGGTACTTAGGGGGCACTGGGGCCAACGTCCTGACTTTC. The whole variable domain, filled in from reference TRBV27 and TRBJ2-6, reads EAQVTQNPRYLITVTGKKLTVTCSQNMNHEYMSWYRQDPGLGLRQIYYSMNVEVTDKGDVPEGYKVSRKEKRNFPLILESPSPNQTSLYFCASRYLGGTGANVLTFGAGSRLTVL.

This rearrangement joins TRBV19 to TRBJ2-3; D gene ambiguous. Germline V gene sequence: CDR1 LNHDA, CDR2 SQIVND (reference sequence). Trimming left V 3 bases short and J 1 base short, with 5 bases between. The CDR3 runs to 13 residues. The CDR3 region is CASSMRRTDTQYF. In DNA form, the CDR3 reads TGTGCCAGTAGTATGAGACGCACAGATACGCAGTATTTT.

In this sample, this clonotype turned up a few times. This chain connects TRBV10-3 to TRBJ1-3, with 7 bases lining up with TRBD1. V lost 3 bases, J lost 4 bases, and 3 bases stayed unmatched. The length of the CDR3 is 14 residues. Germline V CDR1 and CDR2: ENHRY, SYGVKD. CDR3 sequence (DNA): TGTGCCATCAGTGAACAGGGGAGGGGAAACACCATATATTTT. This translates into CAISEQGRGNTIYF.

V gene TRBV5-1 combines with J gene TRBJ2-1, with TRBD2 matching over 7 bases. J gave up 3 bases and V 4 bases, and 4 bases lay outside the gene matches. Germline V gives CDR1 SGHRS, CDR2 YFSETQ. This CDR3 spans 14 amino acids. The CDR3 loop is CASSDPSGYNEQFF. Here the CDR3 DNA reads TGCGCCAGCAGCGACCCTAGCGGCTACAATGAGCAGTTCTTC.

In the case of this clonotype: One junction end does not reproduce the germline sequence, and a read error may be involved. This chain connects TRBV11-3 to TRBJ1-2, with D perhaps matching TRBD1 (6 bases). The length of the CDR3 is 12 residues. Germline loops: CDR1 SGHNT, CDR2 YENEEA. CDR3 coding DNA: TGTGCCAGCAGCTTCGGTTCTGGGGGGCCACACTTC. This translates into CASSFGSGGPHF.

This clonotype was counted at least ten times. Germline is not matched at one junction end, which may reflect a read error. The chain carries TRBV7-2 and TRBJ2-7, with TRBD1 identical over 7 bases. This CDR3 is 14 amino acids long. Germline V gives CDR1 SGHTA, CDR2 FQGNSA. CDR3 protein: CASSLVRGSYEQYF. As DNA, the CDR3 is TGTGCCAGCAGTTTAGTCAGGGGGTCCTACGAGCAGTACTTC.

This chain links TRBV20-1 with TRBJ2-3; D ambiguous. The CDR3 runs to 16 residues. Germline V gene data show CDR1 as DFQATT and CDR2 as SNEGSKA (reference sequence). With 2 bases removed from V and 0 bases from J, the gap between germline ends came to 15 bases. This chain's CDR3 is CSARREGSFSTDTQYF. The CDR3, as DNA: TGCAGTGCTAGAAGGGAAGGATCCTTTAGCACAGATACGCAGTATTTT.

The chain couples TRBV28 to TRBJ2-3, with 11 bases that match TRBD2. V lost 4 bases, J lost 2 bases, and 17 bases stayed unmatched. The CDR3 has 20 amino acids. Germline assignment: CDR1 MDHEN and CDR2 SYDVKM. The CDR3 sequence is CASSSPGTSGSWRHTDTQYF. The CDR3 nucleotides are TGTGCCAGCAGTTCCCCCGGGACTAGCGGTTCCTGGCGGCACACAGATACGCAGTATTTT.

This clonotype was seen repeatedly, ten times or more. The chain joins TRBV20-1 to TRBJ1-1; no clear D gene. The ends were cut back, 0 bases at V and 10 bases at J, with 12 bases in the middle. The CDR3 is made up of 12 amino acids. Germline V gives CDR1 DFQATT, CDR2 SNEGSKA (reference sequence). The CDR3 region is CSARDRGGRAFF. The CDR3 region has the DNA TGCAGTGCTAGAGATCGGGGAGGCCGAGCTTTCTTT.

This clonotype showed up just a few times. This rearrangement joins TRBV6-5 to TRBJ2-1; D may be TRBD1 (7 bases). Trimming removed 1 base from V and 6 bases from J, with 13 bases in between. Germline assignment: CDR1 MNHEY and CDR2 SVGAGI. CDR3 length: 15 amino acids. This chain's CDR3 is CASSYLSGGGNEQFF. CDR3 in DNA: TGTGCCAGCAGTTACTTGTCAGGGGGAGGCAATGAGCAGTTCTTC.

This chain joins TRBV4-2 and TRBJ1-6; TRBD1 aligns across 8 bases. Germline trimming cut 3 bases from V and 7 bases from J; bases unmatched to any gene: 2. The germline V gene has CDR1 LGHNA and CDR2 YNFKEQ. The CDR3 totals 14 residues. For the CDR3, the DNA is TGTGCCAGCAGCCAGGACAGGGCCAATTCACCCCTCCACTTT. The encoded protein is CASSQDRANSPLHF.